The rows below give T cell receptor beta chains drawn from one sample of a study of memory CD4+ T cells and cytomegalovirus serostatus. The protocol was immunoSEQ multiplex PCR, while the TCRdb copy is restricted to in-frame clones and leaves out a portion. The top ten hold 0.82% of the sample, which has roughly 50,000 clones, around 79% seen once. Source material: memory CD4+ T cells from blood. Every receptor here comes from an adult in good health and CMV-seronegative. The CDR3 runs from the conserved cysteine through the conserved F or W. Fields, in order: V gene, clone size, CDR3 length, J gene, D gene, CDR3 DNA, CDR3 protein. A D gene is named only where the DNA matches it firmly. Only some rows state a clone size, as once, few, many or a class for expanded clones.

>TRBV6-5|-|16|TRBJ1-2|-
TGTGCCAGCAGTTACCTTGGGGGCTCAGCGAACTATGGCTACACCTTC
CASSYLGGSANYGYTF
>TRBV6-5|-|13|TRBJ2-7|-
TGTGCCAGCAGAGATCTTGGACAGTACGAGCAGTACTTC
CASRDLGQYEQYF
>TRBV28|-|15|TRBJ1-4|-
TGTGCCAGCAGTCTGGGGGGGGCAACTAATGAAAAACTGTTTTTT
CASSLGGATNEKLFF
>TRBV19|-|14|TRBJ1-6|-
TGTGCCAGTAGTATAGCGGGACAACGATCACCCCTCCACTTT
CASSIAGQRSPLHF
>TRBV4-1|once|13|TRBJ1-2|-
TGCGCCAGCAGCCCCCCAGGGGCTTATGGCTACACCTTC
CASSPPGAYGYTF
>TRBV6-6|-|14|TRBJ1-2|-
TGTGCCAGCAGTGCCCCTGAGGAGAGTCGGGGCTACACCTTC
CASSAPEESRGYTF
>TRBV16|-|14|TRBJ2-3|-
TGTGCCAGCACTCGGACGGGTACCACAGATACGCAGTATTTT
CASTRTGTTDTQYF
>TRBV6-4|-|14|TRBJ2-3|-
TGTGCCAGCAGTGGTAGCGGATTGGGTGATACGCAGTATTTT
CASSGSGLGDTQYF
>TRBV4-1|-|17|TRBJ1-6|-
TGCGCCAGCAGAACTTTACGGACGGACAGATTCAATTCACCCCTCCACTTT
CASRTLRTDRFNSPLHF
>TRBV14|medium-sized|12|TRBJ1-2|-
TGTGCCAGCAGCCCCGGCCCCTTCGGGTACACCTTC
CASSPGPFGYTF
>TRBV19|-|14|TRBJ1-2|-
TGTGCCAGTAGTATTAGGGGGACGGACTATGGCTACACCTTC
CASSIRGTDYGYTF
>TRBV5-6|-|12|TRBJ1-1|TRBD1
TGTGCCAGCGGCTTGTATGACAGGGATGCTTTCTTT
CASGLYDRDAFF
>TRBV5-1|-|16|TRBJ2-2|TRBD2
TGCGCCAGCAGCTCCTCTAGCGGGCGGAACACCGGGGAGCTGTTTTTT
CASSSSSGRNTGELFF
>TRBV19|-|15|TRBJ1-5|-
TGTGCCAGCAATACAGGGCGGTTGGGCAATCAGCCCCAGCATTTT
CASNTGRLGNQPQHF
>TRBV2|-|15|TRBJ2-2|-
TGTGCCAGCAGTCAGGCGGCGTCGAACACCGGGGAGCTGTTTTTT
CASSQAASNTGELFF
>TRBV19|-|13|TRBJ1-4|-
TGTGCCAGTAGGTCTGCAACTAATGAAAAACTGTTTTTT
CASRSATNEKLFF
>TRBV4-1|-|19|TRBJ2-1|TRBD1
TGCGCCAGCAGCCAAGGTTTAGGACAGGGGGTTTCTCTCAGCAATGAGCAGTTCTTC
CASSQGLGQGVSLSNEQFF
>TRBV11-2|-|14|TRBJ1-3|-
TGTGCCAGCAGCTCAACGATCGGCGGAAACACCATATATTTT
CASSSTIGGNTIYF
>TRBV4-2|few|17|TRBJ2-2|TRBD2
TGTGCCAGCAGCCAAGTTTCAGCGGGGGGGGGCACCGGGGAGCTGTTTTTT
CASSQVSAGGGTGELFF
>TRBV27|-|18|TRBJ2-2|-
TGTGCCAGCAGACAAACTAGCCTTACAACTGGATTTGCCGGGGAGCTGTTTTTT
CASRQTSLTTGFAGELFF
>TRBV18|-|14|TRBJ2-7|TRBD1
TGTGCCAGCTCGCGGGACAGGGAAACCGACGAGCAGTACTTC
CASSRDRETDEQYF
>TRBV5-6|-|14|TRBJ2-5|-
TGTGCCAGCAGCTCGGGGGCTCGGGGAGAGACCCAGTACTTC
CASSSGARGETQYF
>TRBV5-1|-|13|TRBJ1-1|-
TGCGCCAGTTCCGTGGACGGGAACACTGAAGCTTTCTTT
CASSVDGNTEAFF
>TRBV19|-|14|TRBJ2-7|-
TGTGCCAGTAGTCACGACCGAGGGTCCTACGAGCAGTACTTC
CASSHDRGSYEQYF
>TRBV6-1|-|11|TRBJ1-1|-
TGTGCCAGCAGTGAATCCCGAGGGGCTTTCTTT
CASSESRGAFF
>TRBV6-6|-|13|TRBJ1-2|-
TGTGCCAGCAGTTACGACAGAGACTCCGGCTACACCTTC
CASSYDRDSGYTF
>TRBV5-1|-|16|TRBJ1-1|-
TGCGCCAGCAGCTTAGAAAGTGGTTTTGCGAACACTGAAGCTTTCTTT
CASSLESGFANTEAFF
>TRBV18|-|15|TRBJ1-6|TRBD1
TGTGCCAGCTCCCATGACAGGGTATCGAATTCACCCCTCCACTTT
CASSHDRVSNSPLHF
>TRBV5-6|-|15|TRBJ1-2|TRBD1
TGTGCCAGCAGCCCGGACAGGGGGCGGGCCTATGGCTACACCTTC
CASSPDRGRAYGYTF
>TRBV4-1|few|15|TRBJ2-1|-
TGCGCCAGCAGCTACGAAGGACGGGAGTACAATGAGCAGTTCTTC
CASSYEGREYNEQFF
>TRBV6-1|medium-sized|15|TRBJ1-4|-
TGTGCCAGCAGTGAAAGGTTTGCAACTAATGAAAAACTGTTTTTT
CASSERFATNEKLFF
>TRBV5-6|-|14|TRBJ1-2|TRBD1
TGTGCCAGCAGCCCAACCCGACAGGGAGAGGGCTACACCTTC
CASSPTRQGEGYTF
>TRBV9|-|15|TRBJ2-7|TRBD2
TGTGCCAGCAGCCCCCGACTAGCGGACTCCTACGAGCAGTACTTC
CASSPRLADSYEQYF
>TRBV11-1|-|18|TRBJ2-4|TRBD1
TGTGCCAGCAGCTTCGACCCTGGGACAGCCATAGCCAAAAACATTCAGTACTTC
CASSFDPGTAIAKNIQYF
>TRBV9|-|15|TRBJ1-3|-
TGTGCCAGCACCCCCCGAGGGGAGCCTGGAAACACCATATATTTT
CASTPRGEPGNTIYF
>TRBV6-6|-|15|TRBJ2-7|TRBD2
TGTGCCAGCATTCTAGCGGGAGGACCTTCCTACGAGCAGTACTTC
CASILAGGPSYEQYF
>TRBV7-7|-|13|TRBJ1-1|TRBD1
TGTGCTAGCAGCTCCCGGGCAGGGGGTGAAGCTTTCTTT
CASSSRAGGEAFF